The 18 T cell receptor beta chains reported below all come from one sample, sequenced in a study of cytomegalovirus exposure and HLA in healthy donors. The assay was immunoSEQ multiplex PCR, and TCRdb's table has in-frame clones only and misses some. Of under 250,000 clones in the sample, around nine tenths are singletons; the top ten hold roughly 1%. The source material was PBMCs. Receptors originate from a woman aged 18-35 years in good health and CMV-seronegative.

The rearrangement uses TRBV5-6 and TRBJ1-1; a possible D gene is TRBD1 (5 bases). The V gene's germline CDR1 is SGHDT and CDR2 YYEEEE. CDR3 size: 14 residues. The V gene lost 4 bases and the J gene lost 2 bases, with 12 bases spanning the gap. The CDR3 loop is CASSGGLTNTEAFF. CDR3 DNA sequence: TGTGCCAGCAGCGGGGGACTGACAAACACTGAAGCTTTCTTT. The full variable domain, rest sourced from reference TRBV5-6 and TRBJ1-1, is DAGVTQSPTHLIKTRGQQVTLRCSPKSGHDTVSWYQQALGQGPQFIFQYYEEEERQRGNFPDRFSGHQFPNYSSELNVNALLLGDSALYLCASSGGLTNTEAFFGQGTRLTVV.

This clone was counted a single time. The J gene is TRBJ1-2, the V gene TRBV29-1; D is undetermined. This CDR3 has 13 amino acids. V was shortened by 4 bases and J by 4 bases, with 13 bases between the two germline ends. CDR1 and CDR2 from the germline V gene are SQVTM and ANQGSEA. This chain's CDR3 is CSVVGPGFYGYTF. The CDR3 DNA sequence: TGCAGCGTTGTCGGGCCGGGATTCTATGGCTACACCTTC.

This chain uses TRBV5-6 with TRBJ2-7; TRBD2 matches at 12 bases. The trim removed 5 bases at V and 3 bases at J, leaving 3 bases unmatched. The CDR3 extends over 14 amino acids. CDR1 SGHDT and CDR2 YYEEEE come from the germline V gene. The CDR3 sequence is CASRLAGGSYEQYF. CDR3 bases: TGTGCCAGCAGACTAGCGGGAGGCAGCTACGAGCAGTACTTC. The full variable domain, rest sourced from reference TRBV5-6 and TRBJ2-7, is DAGVTQSPTHLIKTRGQQVTLRCSPKSGHDTVSWYQQALGQGPQFIFQYYEEEERQRGNFPDRFSGHQFPNYSSELNVNALLLGDSALYLCASRLAGGSYEQYFGPGTRLTVT.

The V gene is TRBV30, the J gene TRBJ1-2; D is perhaps TRBD1 (5 bases). There are 13 residues in the CDR3. V lost 7 bases and J lost 6, with 18 bases in between. Germline V gene sequence: CDR1 GTSNPN, CDR2 SVGIG (reference sequence). CDR3 sequence (DNA): TGTGCCTCCCCCGCTCGGGGGTTGGATGGCTACACCTTC. Its translation is CASPARGLDGYTF. Full variable domain (outside the CDR3, taken from reference TRBV30 and TRBJ1-2): SQTIHQWPATLVQPVGSPLSLECTVEGTSNPNLYWYRQAAGRGLQLLFYSVGIGQISSEVPQNLSASRPQDRQFILSSKKLLLSDSGFYLCASPARGLDGYTFGSGTRLTVV.

The chain links TRBV9 to TRBJ1-5; D is perhaps TRBD1 (6 bases). Trimming removed 5 bases from V and 7 bases from J, with 16 bases in between. The germline gives CDR1 SGDLS, CDR2 YYNGEE. The CDR3 runs to 14 residues. The DNA for the CDR3 is TGTGCCAGCAGTATAGGGGGTAGAGGACAGCCCCAGCATTTT. The encoded protein is CASSIGGRGQPQHF.

J is TRBJ1-4 and V is TRBV29-1; 8 positions match TRBD1. J lost 5 bases, V lost 7 bases, and 6 bases had no gene match. The CDR3 has 13 amino acids. Germline V gene data show CDR1 as SQVTM and CDR2 as ANQGSEA. CDR3 bases: TGCAGCGGCAGACAGGGGCGAAATGAAAAACTGTTTTTT. It translates to CSGRQGRNEKLFF.

This clone was seen just once. The chain carries TRBV4-2 and TRBJ2-2; a possible D gene is TRBD2 (6 bases). Germline CDR1 is LGHNA and CDR2 is YNFKEQ. V was clipped by 0 bases and J by 6 bases, with 11 bases between them. This CDR3 has 15 residues. The CDR3 nucleotides are TGTGCCAGCAGCCAAGATGGGAGGCCGTCCGGGGAGCTGTTTTTT. It is translated as CASSQDGRPSGELFF.

This rearrangement joins TRBV9 to TRBJ1-1; a weak D match, TRBD1 (6 bases). The CDR3 sequence is 18 residues long. The germline gives CDR1 SGDLS, CDR2 YYNGEE. The V gene lost 0 bases and the J gene lost 2 bases, with 20 bases spanning the gap. Here the CDR3 DNA reads TGTGCCAGCAGCGTAGCTCCCAACCAAGGACAGATTAACACTGAAGCTTTCTTT. Amino acid sequence: CASSVAPNQGQINTEAFF.

The chain recombines TRBV5-8 with TRBJ2-7; possibly TRBD1 for D (6 bases). V was pared by 3 bases and J by 2 bases, with 12 bases between. The CDR3 covers 14 residues. CDR1 SGHTS and CDR2 YDEGEE come from the germline V gene. The CDR3, as DNA: TGTGCCAGCAGCTGGAGACAGGTACCCTACGAGCAGTACTTC. Translation gives CASSWRQVPYEQYF.

V gene TRBV28 combines with J gene TRBJ2-1; a possible D gene is TRBD1 (5 bases). CDR1 and CDR2 (germline): MDHEN, SYDVKM. The CDR3 covers 13 residues. With 6 bases removed from V and 7 bases from J, the gap between germline ends came to 13 bases. Here the CDR3 DNA reads TGTGCCAGCAGCCCTACGACAGAAAATGAGCAGTTCTTC. It encodes CASSPTTENEQFF. Based on the CDR3 plus reference TRBV28 and TRBJ2-1, the full variable domain is DVKVTQSSRYLVKRTGEKVFLECVQDMDHENMFWYRQDPGLGLRLIYFSYDVKMKEKGDIPEGYSVSREKKERFSLILESASTNQTSMYLCASSPTTENEQFFGPGTRLTVL.

V usage is TRBV18 and J usage is TRBJ2-1, with D possibly matching TRBD2 (5 bases). Trimming cost V 5 bases and J 11 bases, with 13 bases left between them. The length of the CDR3 is 12 residues. From germline, CDR1 is KGHSH and CDR2 LQKENI. CDR3 in DNA: TGTGCCAGCTCAAGACCCGGGAATAAGCAGTTCTTC. This sequence encodes CASSRPGNKQFF.

V is TRBV5-1 and J is TRBJ2-7; 10 bases are a match to TRBD2. The CDR3 runs to 15 residues. The V and J ends lost 3 bases and 5 bases, in that order; junction bases with no gene match: 8. Germline assignment: CDR1 SGHRS and CDR2 YFSETQ. CDR3 amino acids: CASSSLAGVVHEQYF. Here the CDR3 DNA reads TGCGCCAGCAGCTCTCTAGCGGGAGTGGTCCACGAGCAGTACTTC. Using reference TRBV5-1 and TRBJ2-7 for the parts outside the CDR3, the full variable domain is KAGVTQTPRYLIKTRGQQVTLSCSPISGHRSVSWYQQTPGQGLQFLFEYFSETQRNKGNFPGRFSGRQFSNSRSEMNVSTLELGDSALYLCASSSLAGVVHEQYFGPGTRLTVT.

V and J are TRBV5-1 and TRBJ2-7; 8 nucleotides match TRBD1. V shed 3 bases, J shed 5 bases, and the junction held 7 bases outside the gene matches. Germline V gene data show CDR1 as SGHRS and CDR2 as YFSETQ. The CDR3 is made up of 14 amino acids. The CDR3 region has the DNA TGCGCCAGCAGCTCCCAGACAGGGGAGCACGAGCAGTACTTC. Protein product: CASSSQTGEHEQYF.

This clone was detected only once. The rearrangement joins TRBV10-2 to TRBJ2-7; 11 bases map to TRBD2. Germline CDR1 reads WSHSY; CDR2 reads SAAADI. This CDR3 spans 15 amino acids. V lost 5 bases, J lost 2 bases, and 5 bases stayed unmatched. The CDR3 protein is CASSKPGLAAYEQYF. The CDR3 coding sequence is TGCGCCAGCAGTAAACCGGGACTAGCGGCCTACGAGCAGTACTTC.

CDR3 nucleotide sequence: TGCGCCAGCAGCCAGTCGGGGACAGGGAGATCCGAAGCTTTCTTT. Its translation is CASSQSGTGRSEAFF. The chain has TRBV4-1 and TRBJ1-1; 9 positions match TRBD1. The CDR3 has 15 amino acids. The V gene end was trimmed by 3 bases and the J gene end by 8 bases; junction bases not matched to a gene: 10. The germline gives CDR1 MGHRA, CDR2 YSYEKL.

The CDR3 sequence: CASSLVGTTNEQFF. DNA of the CDR3: TGTGCCAGCAGCTTAGTCGGTACTACCAATGAGCAGTTCTTC. The rearrangement links TRBV11-2 to TRBJ2-1; D call uncertain. This CDR3 region has 14 residues. The germline V gene encodes CDR1 SGHAT and CDR2 FQNNGV. Trimming left V 1 base short and J 6 bases short, with 10 bases between.

This rearrangement joins TRBV5-1 to TRBJ2-7, with 8 bases that match TRBD1. Trimming took 4 bases from V and 5 from J; bases not matched to a gene: 11. This CDR3 spans 15 amino acids. Germline CDR1 reads SGHRS; CDR2 reads YFSETQ. The chain's CDR3 is CASSPPTGVVNEQYF. Written as DNA, the CDR3 is TGCGCCAGCAGCCCCCCGACAGGGGTTGTAAACGAGCAGTACTTC.

The chain is built from TRBV6-6 and TRBJ2-7, with 8 bases matching TRBD1. Germline V gives CDR1 MNHNY, CDR2 SVGAGI (reference sequence). The junction had 12 bases not matched to a gene; V was cut back by 4 bases and J by 7 bases. The CDR3 covers 15 residues. CDR3 sequence (DNA): TGTGCCAGCAGTTTCCGGGACAGGAGACGGGGGGAGCAGTACTTC. The encoded protein is CASSFRDRRRGEQYF.